Listed below are T cell receptor beta chains from one sample, sequenced in a study of identical twins. A single record per CDR3 protein comes from TCRdb applying MiXCR to the 5' RACE reads. In the table there are 100,000 to 110,000 distinct CDR3 sequences, under 6.5% of which are singletons. The source material was memory T cells sorted from blood. The receptor set was obtained from a woman between 45 and 60 years old in good health. Each CDR3 is given with its conserved first and last residue. The D gene is left open where the match is weak. Some rows mark clone size as missing; the rest say once, few, many or name a class of expanded clone.

V: TRBV9
J: TRBJ2-1
D: TRBD1
size: few
DNA: TGTGCCAGCAGCGAGGGGGCGTGGAATGAGCAGTTCTTC
CDR3: CASSEGAWNEQFF

V: TRBV6-2/TRBV6-3
J: TRBJ2-2
D: -
size: many
DNA: TGTGCCAGCAGAGAACCCGGGGAGCTGTTTTTT
CDR3: CASREPGELFF

V: TRBV6-1
J: TRBJ2-4
D: TRBD2
size: few
DNA: TGTGCCAGCAAACTAGCGGGAAAAAACATTCAGTACTTC
CDR3: CASKLAGKNIQYF

V: TRBV12-3/TRBV12-4
J: TRBJ1-1
D: -
size: many
DNA: TGTGCCAGCAGCTTCGGGTCCAGTTCCAGGGAAACAGCTTTCTTT
CDR3: CASSFGSSSRETAFF

V: TRBV3-1
J: TRBJ2-7
D: -
size: -
DNA: TGTGCCAGCAGCCAAGATTGGGGAGGGGGTAGCGAGCAGTACTTC
CDR3: CASSQDWGGGSEQYF

V: TRBV5-1
J: TRBJ2-2
D: -
size: many
DNA: TGCGCCAGCAGCGGCTCAGGCGGGTCAACCGGGGAGCTGTTTTTT
CDR3: CASSGSGGSTGELFF

V: TRBV20-1
J: TRBJ1-1
D: -
size: many
DNA: TGCAGTGCTGAAAGACAGGCCACTGAAGCTTTCTTT
CDR3: CSAERQATEAFF

V: TRBV3-1
J: TRBJ2-7
D: -
size: many
DNA: TGTGCCAGCAGCCAACGCAGGCTATCCTACGAGCAGTACTTC
CDR3: CASSQRRLSYEQYF

V: TRBV20-1
J: TRBJ1-6
D: TRBD1
size: -
DNA: TGCAGTGCGGGGCTGGACAGGGATAATTCACCCCTCCACTTT
CDR3: CSAGLDRDNSPLHF

V: TRBV12-3/TRBV12-4
J: TRBJ2-5
D: TRBD2
size: many
DNA: TGTGCCAGCAGTGGCAGACCCGGGGGGGAGACCCAGTACTTC
CDR3: CASSGRPGGETQYF

V: TRBV7-9
J: TRBJ1-2
D: -
size: many
DNA: TGTGCCAGCAGCTTAGGGGTCGGTGATGGCTACACCTTC
CDR3: CASSLGVGDGYTF

V: TRBV4-1
J: TRBJ2-1
D: TRBD2
size: many
DNA: TGCGCCAGCAGCCAAGTACTAGCGGTGAATGAGCAGTTCTTC
CDR3: CASSQVLAVNEQFF

V: TRBV13
J: TRBJ2-1
D: TRBD2
size: -
DNA: TGTGCCAGCAGCTTGTACGGCGGGAGCTCCTACAATGAGCAGTTCTTC
CDR3: CASSLYGGSSYNEQFF

V: TRBV19
J: TRBJ2-5
D: -
size: -
DNA: TGTGCCAGTAAAGGCCCCGGTTACCAAGAGACCCAGTACTTC
CDR3: CASKGPGYQETQYF

V: TRBV7-8
J: TRBJ2-2
D: -
size: -
DNA: TGTGCCACAGATGTTCGGGATCCCACCGGGGAGCTGTTTTTT
CDR3: CATDVRDPTGELFF

V: TRBV11-2
J: TRBJ2-1
D: TRBD2
size: few
DNA: TGTGCCAGCAGCTCAAATTCCGGGACTAGGGCCATCGATGAGCAGTTCTTC
CDR3: CASSSNSGTRAIDEQFF

V: TRBV6-2/TRBV6-3
J: TRBJ1-3
D: -
size: -
DNA: TGTGCCAGCAGTTACTCAACTGTCGGCACCATATATTTT
CDR3: CASSYSTVGTIYF

V: TRBV20-1
J: TRBJ2-3
D: -
size: -
DNA: TGCAGTGCTTCAGGACTGAACACAGATACGCAGTATTTT
CDR3: CSASGLNTDTQYF

V: TRBV12-3/TRBV12-4
J: TRBJ2-3
D: -
size: many
DNA: TGTGCCAGCAGCCAAGGGGATTTTGCAGATACGCAGTATTTT
CDR3: CASSQGDFADTQYF

V: TRBV29-1
J: TRBJ2-3
D: TRBD2
size: many
DNA: TGCAGCGTTTCCGGGACTAGCGGCACAGATACGCAGTATTTT
CDR3: CSVSGTSGTDTQYF

V: TRBV19
J: TRBJ1-6
D: -
size: many
DNA: TGTGCCAGTAGTATAGCGTATTCACCCCTCCACTTT
CDR3: CASSIAYSPLHF

V: TRBV4-1
J: TRBJ1-5
D: -
size: many
DNA: TGCGCCAGCAGCCAAGGTCCCGGGATTAGCAATCAGCCCCAGCATTTT
CDR3: CASSQGPGISNQPQHF

V: TRBV2
J: TRBJ2-2
D: -
size: few
DNA: TGTGCCAGCGAGCCCGGGAAAAACACCGGGGAGCTGTTTTTT
CDR3: CASEPGKNTGELFF

V: TRBV28
J: TRBJ1-1
D: -
size: many
DNA: TGTGCCAGCATTCTATCAGGGTCCACTGAAGCTTTCTTT
CDR3: CASILSGSTEAFF

V: TRBV7-2
J: TRBJ2-3
D: TRBD2
size: many
DNA: TGTGCCAGCAGCTTTCTCGGACTAGCGGGGTCCACAGATACGCAGTATTTT
CDR3: CASSFLGLAGSTDTQYF

V: TRBV18
J: TRBJ2-2
D: -
size: many
DNA: TGTGCCAGCTCACCACCGAGGTCCGGGAACACCGGGGAGCTGTTTTTT
CDR3: CASSPPRSGNTGELFF

V: TRBV19
J: TRBJ2-5
D: -
size: many
DNA: TGTGCCAGTAGGGACTTTCAAGAGACCCAGTACTTC
CDR3: CASRDFQETQYF

V: TRBV7-8
J: TRBJ2-2
D: -
size: -
DNA: TGTGCCAGCAGCTCCCGGTTGAGAGGGGAAACCGGGGAGCTGTTTTTT
CDR3: CASSSRLRGETGELFF

V: TRBV2
J: TRBJ1-3
D: -
size: many
DNA: TGTGCCAGCAGGATGGGACACCACTCTGGAAACACCATATATTTT
CDR3: CASRMGHHSGNTIYF

V: TRBV27
J: TRBJ1-5
D: TRBD1
size: -
DNA: TGTGCCAGCAGCTCCGGGACAGATAGCAATCAGCCCCAGCATTTT
CDR3: CASSSGTDSNQPQHF

V: TRBV6-5
J: TRBJ2-3
D: TRBD2
size: many
DNA: TGTGCCAGCGGGCGGACTAGCGGGAGAGCGGGGTACACAGATACGCAGTATTTT
CDR3: CASGRTSGRAGYTDTQYF

V: TRBV12-3/TRBV12-4
J: TRBJ2-3
D: -
size: many
DNA: TGTGCCAGCAGTTTGGGCGGGAATGGCGCAGATACGCAGTATTTT
CDR3: CASSLGGNGADTQYF

V: TRBV6-6
J: TRBJ2-3
D: TRBD2
size: few
DNA: TGTGCCAGCACACTACTAGCGGGAGTTAAGGGAGATACGCAGTATTTT
CDR3: CASTLLAGVKGDTQYF

V: TRBV20-1
J: TRBJ2-5
D: -
size: few
DNA: TGCAGCGGGTTCATCCGGGACGACCAAGAGACCCAGTACTTC
CDR3: CSGFIRDDQETQYF

V: TRBV27
J: TRBJ2-5
D: TRBD2
size: many
DNA: TGTGCCAGCAGTTTATTTGCGGGCCGACTAGCGGGAGAGGGTGGAGAGACCCAGTACTTC
CDR3: CASSLFAGRLAGEGGETQYF

V: TRBV12-3/TRBV12-4
J: TRBJ2-2
D: TRBD2
size: many
DNA: TGTGCCAGCAGTTTAGCGGGAGGGCGCGGGGAGCTGTTTTTT
CDR3: CASSLAGGRGELFF

V: TRBV30
J: TRBJ2-5
D: -
size: few
DNA: TGTGCCTGGACCACAGGCCTGACCCAGTACTTC
CDR3: CAWTTGLTQYF

V: TRBV11-2
J: TRBJ2-2
D: -
size: -
DNA: TGTGCCAGCAGGTCCGCGGGCACGGGCGGGGAGCTGTTTTTT
CDR3: CASRSAGTGGELFF

V: TRBV12-3/TRBV12-4
J: TRBJ2-3
D: -
size: many
DNA: TGTGCCAGCGGCGGCGGAGTCGGGGATACGCAGTATTTT
CDR3: CASGGGVGDTQYF

V: TRBV2
J: TRBJ2-1
D: TRBD1
size: few
DNA: TGTGCCAGCGGGGGTTCCAGCCGCCCTGACCAGGGGGATGAGCAGTTCTTC
CDR3: CASGGSSRPDQGDEQFF

V: TRBV24-1
J: TRBJ2-3
D: -
size: many
DNA: TGTGCCACCAGTCCCGGGACAGATACGCAGTATTTT
CDR3: CATSPGTDTQYF